The next 10 T cell receptor beta chains were all read from a single sample in a study of cytomegalovirus exposure and HLA in healthy donors. The PCR used 60 Vbeta and 13 Jbeta primers. The data were produced by immunoSEQ multiplex PCR, yet TCRdb's version contains in-frame clones alone and is incomplete. The sample carries over 150,000 clones, around 75% recorded once. Sequenced: PBMCs. The source of these receptors is a man younger than 45 in good health and CMV-seropositive.

The J gene is TRBJ1-1, the V gene TRBV30; D ambiguous. Looked up from germline, CDR1 is GTSNPN and CDR2 is SVGIG (reference sequence). V was cut by 3 bases and J by 1 base, with 9 bases left in between. CDR3 length: 13 residues. The DNA for the CDR3 is TGTGCCTGGAGACGGGCGGGGAACACTGAAGCTTTCTTT. Residues: CAWRRAGNTEAFF.

Remarks on this clone: Additional DNA sequences in this sample encode the identical CDR3. The rearrangement links TRBV19 to TRBJ1-2; TRBD1 aligns across 8 bases. Trimming at V came to 3 bases and at J to 4 bases, leaving 10 bases not matched to a gene. This CDR3 comprises 16 residues. Germline CDR1 is LNHDA and CDR2 is SQIVND (reference sequence). CDR3 sequence reads: CASSISPQGAIYGYTF. The CDR3 DNA follows: TGTGCCAGTAGTATTAGTCCCCAGGGGGCAATCTATGGCTACACCTTC.

The chain carries TRBV2 and TRBJ1-2; tentative D call: TRBD1 (5 bases). There are 12 residues in the CDR3. V was pared by 6 bases and J by 5 bases, with 10 bases between. Germline V lookup: CDR1 SNHLY, CDR2 FYNNEI. This chain's CDR3 is CASRKTEYGYTF. The CDR3 region has the DNA TGTGCCAGCAGAAAGACAGAATATGGCTACACCTTC.

The chain combines TRBV7-9 with TRBJ1-5; TRBD1 matches 7 bases. CDR1 SEHNR and CDR2 FQNEAQ come from the germline V gene (reference sequence). With 5 bases clipped from V and 0 bases from J, the junction kept 7 bases outside the gene matches. The CDR3 covers 16 residues. The CDR3 nucleotides read TGTGCCAGCAGCCACGGGACAGTAGCTAGCAATCAGCCCCAGCATTTT. Encoded protein: CASSHGTVASNQPQHF.

CDR3 residues: CAGRESATYTDTQYF. The CDR3 DNA sequence: TGCGCCGGAAGGGAGAGCGCGACATACACAGATACGCAGTATTTT. The chain links TRBV5-1 to TRBJ2-3, with D tentatively TRBD2 (5 bases). Per the germline V gene, CDR1 is SGHRS and CDR2 is YFSETQ. The CDR3 has 15 amino acids. V lost 10 bases to trimming and J lost 2 bases, with 20 bases between them.

The genes are TRBV29-1 and TRBJ2-3; 11 positions agree with TRBD2. CDR1 is SQVTM, CDR2 ANQGSEA, per germline. This CDR3 region has 14 residues. J gave up 5 bases and V 7 bases, and 8 bases lay outside the gene matches. CDR3 DNA: TGCAGCGCCGAGGGGACTAGCGGTGGAGATACGCAGTATTTT. Translation gives CSAEGTSGGDTQYF.

The V call is TRBV4-2, the J call TRBJ2-1; TRBD2 aligns across 8 bases. Trimming at V came to 3 bases and at J to 6 bases, leaving 10 bases not matched to a gene. The CDR3 has 16 residues. Germline loops: CDR1 LGHNA, CDR2 YNFKEQ. CDR3 sequence reads: CASSQRIAGGINEQFF. The CDR3, as DNA: TGTGCCAGCAGCCAGCGCATTGCGGGAGGAATCAATGAGCAGTTCTTC.

The chain employs TRBV18 and TRBJ1-4; no definite D call. Germline V CDR1 and CDR2: KGHSH, LQKENI. Trimming left V 1 base short and J 3 bases short, with 9 bases between. The CDR3 spans 15 residues. CDR3 in amino acids: CASSPLGVSNEKLFF. For the CDR3, the DNA is TGTGCCAGCTCACCACTCGGGGTATCTAATGAAAAACTGTTTTTT. Full variable domain (missing parts from reference TRBV18 and TRBJ1-4): NAGVMQNPRHLVRRRGQEARLRCSPMKGHSHVYWYRQLPEEGLKFMVYLQKENIIDESGMPKERFSAEFPKEGPSILRIQQVVRGDSAAYFCASSPLGVSNEKLFFGSGTQLSVL.

The chain combines TRBV15 with TRBJ1-5; TRBD1 might be the D (6 bases). This CDR3 is built from 13 residues. V was cut by 6 bases and J by 0 bases, with 6 bases left in between. Germline loops: CDR1 LNHNV, CDR2 YYDKDF (reference sequence). The CDR3 protein is CATRQGSNQPQHF. The CDR3 nucleotides read TGTGCCACCAGACAGGGTAGCAATCAGCCCCAGCATTTT.

This clone was detected a few times. This chain's CDR3 is CASSEIGGAGEQYF. CDR3 sequence (DNA): TGTGCCAGCAGTGAAATCGGAGGGGCGGGGGAGCAGTACTTC. This chain links TRBV6-1 with TRBJ2-5, with 7 bases that match TRBD2. The CDR3 totals 14 residues. Per the germline V gene, CDR1 is MNHNS and CDR2 is SASEGT. V shed 2 bases, J shed 11 bases, and the junction held 11 bases outside the gene matches.